This T cell receptor beta chain was recorded in a study of Tregs in tolerant kidney transplant recipients. The nonmyeloablative bone marrow transplants came from related graft donors, with transient mixed chimerism. Worth noting for this clone: Its specificity is unknown.

Trimming removed 0 bases from V and 5 bases from J, with 11 bases in between. This CDR3 is 15 amino acids long. Germline loops: CDR1 SGDLS, CDR2 YYNGEE. Study-wide results and caveats: Some patients' samples used different primers over time, so nucleotide sequences weren't comparable. The most relevant donor-specific Treg TCRbeta repertoire apparently came from expansion with activated donor B cells. Biological reproducibility was not directly addressed in this study.

Repertoires were generated with immunoSEQ multiplex PCR, while TCRdb's copy carries only in-frame clones and drops some. The table shows some 57,000 clones, with about nine tenths occurring only once. The clonotype was recovered from a human patient who received a combined kidney and bone marrow transplant. Some of the T cells may derive from the graft donor. Sequencing used CD8+ T cells from blood (PBMCs), obtained 24 months after the transplant. V usage is TRBV9 and J usage is TRBJ1-4; the D gene is possibly TRBD1 (6 bases). The CDR3 DNA reads TGTGCCAGCAGCGTAGGAGGGGGTTCGAATGAAAAACTGTTTTTT. The encoded protein is CASSVGGGSNEKLFF.